This T cell receptor beta chain was observed in a study of T-cell reconstitution after alpha-beta-depleted transplantation in children. Study-level points and caveats: In some patients, recipient T cells and intrathymic progenitors surviving conditioning explained high day-60 diversity. One year post-transplant, T-cell counts and diversity were largely derived from T cells produced anew. In patients about two months after transplant, alpha-beta T cells reportedly arose from several hundred expanded graft clones.

Trimming took off 5 bases at V and 11 bases at J, with 12 bases between the two ends. CDR3 length: 11 amino acids. Researchers prepared the TCRbeta library using unique molecular identifiers, the study reports. TCRdb re-derived calls from the PCR reads in MiXCR, one entry per CDR3 protein. Of about 900,000 distinct CDR3 sequences listed, roughly 29% are singletons. A note on this clonotype: The antigen is undetermined.

The sequence was collected from a boy under two years old who had a stem cell transplant for SCID, so the T cells may come from the graft donor. The sample here was PBMCs, mostly from graft donor cells, taken 360 days after TCRalphabeta/CD19-depleted stem cell transplant. The chain carries TRBV12-3 or TRBV12-4 and TRBJ1-1; D unclear. The CDR3 sequence is CASSPGPGAFF. CDR3 in DNA: TGTGCCAGCAGTCCTGGCCCGGGGGCTTTCTTT.